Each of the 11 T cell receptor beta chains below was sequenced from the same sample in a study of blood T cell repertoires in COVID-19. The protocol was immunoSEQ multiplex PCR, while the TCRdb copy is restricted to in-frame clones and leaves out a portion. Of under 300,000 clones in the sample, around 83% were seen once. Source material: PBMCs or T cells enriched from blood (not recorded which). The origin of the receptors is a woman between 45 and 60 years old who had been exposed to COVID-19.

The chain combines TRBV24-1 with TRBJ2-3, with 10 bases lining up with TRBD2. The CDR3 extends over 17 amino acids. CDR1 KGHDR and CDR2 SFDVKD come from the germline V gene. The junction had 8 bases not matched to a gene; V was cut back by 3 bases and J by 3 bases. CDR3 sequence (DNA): TGTGCCACCAGTGATCCCTTAGCGGGGGGCGGGACAGATACGCAGTATTTT. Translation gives CATSDPLAGGGTDTQYF.

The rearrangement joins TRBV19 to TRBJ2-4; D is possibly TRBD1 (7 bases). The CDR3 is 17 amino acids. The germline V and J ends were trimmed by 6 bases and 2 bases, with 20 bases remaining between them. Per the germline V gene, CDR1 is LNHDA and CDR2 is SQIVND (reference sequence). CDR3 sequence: CASSGQGGYWTKNIQYF. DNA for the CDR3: TGTGCCAGTAGCGGGCAGGGGGGTTATTGGACCAAAAACATTCAGTACTTC.

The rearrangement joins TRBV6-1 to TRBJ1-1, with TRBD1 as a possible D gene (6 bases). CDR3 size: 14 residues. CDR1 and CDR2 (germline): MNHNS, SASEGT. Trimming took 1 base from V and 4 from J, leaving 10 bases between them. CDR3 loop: CASSEGPGATEAFF. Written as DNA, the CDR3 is TGTGCCAGCAGTGAAGGGCCAGGGGCCACTGAAGCTTTCTTT.

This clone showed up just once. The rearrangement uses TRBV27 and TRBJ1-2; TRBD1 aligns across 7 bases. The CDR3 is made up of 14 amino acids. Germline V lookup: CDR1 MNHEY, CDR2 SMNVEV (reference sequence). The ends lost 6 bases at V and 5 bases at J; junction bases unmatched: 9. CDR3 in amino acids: CASRTGSWPYGYTF. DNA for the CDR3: TGTGCCAGCAGGACAGGGTCCTGGCCATATGGCTACACCTTC.

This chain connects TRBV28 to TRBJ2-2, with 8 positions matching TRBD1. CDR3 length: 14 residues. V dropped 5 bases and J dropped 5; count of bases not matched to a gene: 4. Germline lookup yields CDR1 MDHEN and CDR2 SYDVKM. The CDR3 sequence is CASSLRGLTGELFF. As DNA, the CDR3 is TGTGCCAGCAGTCTCAGGGGGCTAACCGGGGAGCTGTTTTTT.

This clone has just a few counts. The DNA of the CDR3 is TGTGCCAGCAGCTTAGCCGGACATCCGAACACTGAAGCTTTCTTT. As protein: CASSLAGHPNTEAFF. The chain joins TRBV7-9 to TRBJ1-1, with D perhaps matching TRBD1 (5 bases). V was clipped by 0 bases and J by 1 base, with 9 bases between them. The CDR3 spans 15 residues. Per the germline V gene, CDR1 is SEHNR and CDR2 is FQNEAQ (reference sequence).

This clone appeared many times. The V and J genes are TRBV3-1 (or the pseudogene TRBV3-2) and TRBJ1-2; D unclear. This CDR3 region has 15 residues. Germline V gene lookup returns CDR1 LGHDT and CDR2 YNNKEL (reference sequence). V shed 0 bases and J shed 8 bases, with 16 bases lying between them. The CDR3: CASSQDRRESGGYTF. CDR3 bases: TGTGCCAGCAGCCAAGATAGGAGGGAGTCGGGAGGCTACACCTTC.

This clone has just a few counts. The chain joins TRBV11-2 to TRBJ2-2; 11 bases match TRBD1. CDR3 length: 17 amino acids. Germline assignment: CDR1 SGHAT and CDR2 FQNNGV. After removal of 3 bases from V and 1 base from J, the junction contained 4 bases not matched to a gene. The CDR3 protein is CASSFMGQGVNTGELFF. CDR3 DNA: TGTGCCAGCAGCTTTATGGGACAGGGGGTGAACACCGGGGAGCTGTTTTTT.

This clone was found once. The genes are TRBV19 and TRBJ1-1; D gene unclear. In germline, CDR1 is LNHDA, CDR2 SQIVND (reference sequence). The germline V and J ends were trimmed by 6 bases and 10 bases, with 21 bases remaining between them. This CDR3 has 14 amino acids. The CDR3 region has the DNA TGTGCCAGTAGAGATGGAGGCAGCGGAGGTGTAGCTTTCTTT. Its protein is CASRDGGSGGVAFF.

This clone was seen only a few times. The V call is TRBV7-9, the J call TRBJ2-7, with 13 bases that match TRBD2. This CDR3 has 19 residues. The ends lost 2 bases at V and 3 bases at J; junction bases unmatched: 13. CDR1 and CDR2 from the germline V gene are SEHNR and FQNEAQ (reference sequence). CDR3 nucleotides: TGTGCCAGCAGCTTACCATCCAGACTGACTAGCGGGGGGCACTACGAGCAGTACTTC. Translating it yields CASSLPSRLTSGGHYEQYF.

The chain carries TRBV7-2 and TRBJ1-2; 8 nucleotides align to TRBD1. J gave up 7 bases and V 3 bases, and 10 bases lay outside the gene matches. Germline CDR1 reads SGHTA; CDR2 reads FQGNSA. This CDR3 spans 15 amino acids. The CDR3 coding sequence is TGTGCCAGCAGCTTGGTAGGACAGGGTTCGGGTGGCTACACCTTC. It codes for CASSLVGQGSGGYTF.